These 21 T cell receptor beta chains share one sample of origin, sequenced in a study of T cell responses to AZD1222 COVID-19 vaccine. The assay was immunoSEQ multiplex PCR, and TCRdb's table has in-frame clones only and misses some. The sample comprises about 110,000 clones, roughly 87% of which are singletons, and 4% to 5.5% rests with the top ten. Material: peripheral blood, obtained on day 0 of AZD1222 vaccination. The source of these receptors is an adult in good health.

The rearrangement joins TRBV7-8 to TRBJ2-7, with a tentative D call TRBD2 (6 bases). V dropped 2 bases and J dropped 2 bases, with 19 bases sitting between them. There are 17 residues in the CDR3. Germline-derived CDR1 and CDR2 are SGHVS and FQNEAQ. The CDR3 DNA sequence: TGTGCCAGCAGCTTATACCCTCACGGAGGGGCTCCCTACGAGCAGTACTTC. Protein: CASSLYPHGGAPYEQYF. The full variable domain, completed using reference TRBV7-8 and TRBJ2-7, is GAGVSQSPRYKVAKRGQDVALRCDPISGHVSLFWYQQALGQGPEFLTYFQNEAQLDKSGLPSDRFFAERPEGSVSTLKIQRTQQEDSAVYLCASSLYPHGGAPYEQYFGPGTRLTVT.

This sequence joins TRBV7-3 and TRBJ2-1, with TRBD2 identical over 7 bases. The CDR3 is 13 amino acids. V was pared by 3 bases and J by 7 bases, with 3 bases of the junction left unmatched. From germline, CDR1 is SGHTA and CDR2 FQGTGA. Written as DNA, the CDR3 is TGTGCCAGCAGCTTCGCGGGAGAGAATGAGCAGTTCTTC. Translation gives CASSFAGENEQFF. Full variable domain (outside the CDR3, taken from reference TRBV7-3 and TRBJ2-1): GAGVSQTPSNKVTEKGKYVELRCDPISGHTALYWYRQSLGQGPEFLIYFQGTGAADDSGLPNDRFFAVRPEGSVSTLKIQRTERGDSAVYLCASSFAGENEQFFGPGTRLTVL.

This clone was picked up a small number of times. The chain has TRBV6-5 and TRBJ1-2; 7 bases map to TRBD1. Germline V gene lookup returns CDR1 MNHEY and CDR2 SVGAGI. V gave up 7 bases and J gave up 4 bases; unmatched junction bases: 6. The CDR3 length is 13 residues. The CDR3 spells CASTPDRIYGYTF. DNA of the CDR3: TGTGCCAGCACCCCGGACAGGATCTATGGCTACACCTTC.

The CDR3 bases are TGTGCCACCTCCCAAGGGGGGCAAGAGACCCAGTACTTC. It translates to CATSQGGQETQYF. This sequence joins TRBV15 and TRBJ2-5; D possibly matches TRBD1 or TRBD2 (6 bases each). The germline V and J ends were trimmed by 8 bases and 2 bases, with 12 bases remaining between them. The germline CDR1 and CDR2 sequences are LNHNV and YYDKDF (reference sequence). This CDR3 has 13 amino acids.

The chain links TRBV2 to TRBJ2-1; D may be TRBD1 or TRBD2 (5 bases each). The CDR3 is 13 residues long. The V gene lost 7 bases and the J gene lost 6 bases, with 13 bases spanning the gap. The V gene's germline CDR1 is SNHLY and CDR2 FYNNEI. For the CDR3, the DNA is TGTGCCAGCAAATGGTCAGGGACCAATGAGCAGTTCTTC. It yields the protein CASKWSGTNEQFF.

The V call is TRBV3-1 (or the pseudogene TRBV3-2), the J call TRBJ2-1, with 10 positions matching TRBD2. V shed 3 bases and J 6 bases; nucleotides not matched to a gene: 14. CDR1 is LGHDT and CDR2 is YNNKEL in the germline V gene (reference sequence). This CDR3 spans 18 amino acids. CDR3 bases: TGTGCCAGCAGCCAGCAAACCCTAGCGGGAGTGGGAAGCAATGAGCAGTTCTTC. Protein product: CASSQQTLAGVGSNEQFF.

The genes are TRBV6-5 and TRBJ1-1; D is undetermined. Germline CDR1 is MNHEY and CDR2 is SVGAGI. This CDR3 has 14 residues. V lost 2 bases and J 1 base, leaving 8 bases between the germline ends. The CDR3 DNA reads TGTGCCAGCAGTTACCTAAGTTGGAACACTGAAGCTTTCTTT. Protein product: CASSYLSWNTEAFF.

A single count supports this clone. V and J are TRBV19 and TRBJ2-1; a possible D gene is TRBD2 (5 bases). V was clipped by 6 bases and J by 7 bases, with 16 bases between them. This CDR3 contains 14 residues. The germline V gene encodes CDR1 LNHDA and CDR2 SQIVND (reference sequence). The CDR3: CASRALARGNEQFF. The CDR3 DNA reads as TGTGCCAGTAGAGCGCTAGCCAGAGGAAATGAGCAGTTCTTC.

The chain joins TRBV9 to TRBJ2-3; D gene unclear. Trimming stripped 4 bases from V and 2 bases from J, with 8 bases between. CDR1 SGDLS and CDR2 YYNGEE come from the germline V gene. CDR3 length: 13 amino acids. The CDR3 nucleotides are TGTGCCAGCAGCCCAGAGGTCACAGATACGCAGTATTTT. Translation gives CASSPEVTDTQYF.

The chain joins TRBV27 to TRBJ2-7; 7 bases map to TRBD1. Germline assignment: CDR1 MNHEY and CDR2 SMNVEV (reference sequence). After removal of 1 base from V and 3 bases from J, the junction contained 6 bases not matched to a gene. This CDR3 is 15 amino acids long. The CDR3 DNA reads TGTGCCAGCAGTTTATGGGGACAGCCGTTCTACGAGCAGTACTTC. This sequence encodes CASSLWGQPFYEQYF.

This rearrangement joins TRBV6-2 or TRBV6-3 to TRBJ2-3; 7 bases match TRBD2. The CDR3 contains 17 residues. V was pared by 5 bases and J by 2 bases, with 13 bases of the junction left unmatched. Germline CDR1 and CDR2: MNHEY and SVGEGT. The CDR3 protein is CASSRPQAGYNTDTQYF. CDR3 nucleotides: TGTGCCAGCAGTCGTCCCCAAGCGGGATACAACACAGATACGCAGTATTTT.

The chain carries TRBV12-3 or TRBV12-4 and TRBJ1-2; 10 nucleotides line up with TRBD1. The CDR3 has 13 amino acids. V trimming: 6 bases; J trimming: 8 bases; junction bases outside the gene matches: 6. As DNA, the CDR3 is TGTGCCAGCAGCCGAGGGACAGGGGAAGGCTACACCTTC. It codes for CASSRGTGEGYTF.

This clone was seen only once. The genes are TRBV3-1 (or the pseudogene TRBV3-2) and TRBJ1-1; no reliable D call. CDR3 length: 12 residues. Trimming pared 2 bases from V and 10 bases from J, leaving 11 bases between. Germline lookup yields CDR1 LGHDT and CDR2 YNNKEL (reference sequence). CDR3 sequence reads: CASSQSASVAFF. The CDR3 region has the DNA TGTGCCAGCAGCCAATCCGCGTCCGTAGCTTTCTTT.

This chain joins TRBV7-9 and TRBJ1-4; TRBD1 matches 11 bases. The CDR3 loop spans 14 amino acids. The germline V gene has CDR1 SEHNR and CDR2 FQNEAQ (reference sequence). Losses at the gene ends were 4 bases for V and 8 bases for J; bases not matched to a gene: 3. DNA for the CDR3: TGTGCCAGCAGCTCGGGACAGGGGGGCGAAAAACTGTTTTTT. Its protein is CASSSGQGGEKLFF.

The table lists this clone with a count of one. The chain couples TRBV7-3 to TRBJ1-6; D uncertain. Germline V gene lookup returns CDR1 SGHTA and CDR2 FQGTGA. The ends were cut back, 4 bases at V and 1 base at J, with 5 bases in the middle. The CDR3 extends over 14 amino acids. Written as DNA, the CDR3 is TGTGCCAGCAGCTCGGATTCCTATAATTCACCCCTCCACTTT. Protein product: CASSSDSYNSPLHF.

CDR3 loop: CASSPRLTSSYEQYF. CDR3 nucleotide sequence: TGTGCCAGTAGTCCTCGCTTGACTAGTTCCTACGAGCAGTACTTC. The chain combines TRBV19 with TRBJ2-7, with TRBD2 as a possible D gene (6 bases). The CDR3 covers 15 residues. Germline values: CDR1 LNHDA, CDR2 SQIVND (reference sequence). The germline V and J ends were trimmed by 5 bases and 1 base, with 15 bases remaining between them. Looking up the rest from reference TRBV19 and TRBJ2-7 gives the full variable domain: DGGITQSPKYLFRKEGQNVTLSCEQNLNHDAMYWYRQDPGQGLRLIYYSQIVNDFQKGDIAEGYSVSREKKESFPLTVTSAQKNPTAFYLCASSPRLTSSYEQYFGPGTRLTVT.

The DNA for the CDR3 is TGTGCCAGCAGCCCCGACATCGTCTATGGCTACACCTTC. Its protein is CASSPDIVYGYTF. The chain is built from TRBV7-8 and TRBJ1-2; D ambiguous. Germline CDR1 is SGHVS and CDR2 is FQNEAQ. V was clipped by 5 bases and J by 4 bases, with 11 bases between them. The CDR3 runs 13 residues. Based on the CDR3 plus reference TRBV7-8 and TRBJ1-2, the full variable domain is GAGVSQSPRYKVAKRGQDVALRCDPISGHVSLFWYQQALGQGPEFLTYFQNEAQLDKSGLPSDRFFAERPEGSVSTLKIQRTQQEDSAVYLCASSPDIVYGYTFGSGTRLTVV.

This clone was counted once. This chain links TRBV30 with TRBJ2-5, with a possible D match to TRBD2 (5 bases). Germline V gives CDR1 GTSNPN, CDR2 SVGIG (reference sequence). The germline V and J ends were trimmed by 1 base and 5 bases, with 8 bases remaining between them. CDR3 length: 12 residues. The CDR3 is CAWSARGETQYF. The CDR3 DNA is TGTGCCTGGAGTGCCCGAGGGGAGACCCAGTACTTC. The whole variable domain, filled in from reference TRBV30 and TRBJ2-5, reads SQTIHQWPATLVQPVGSPLSLECTVEGTSNPNLYWYRQAAGRGLQLLFYSVGIGQISSEVPQNLSASRPQDRQFILSSKKLLLSDSGFYLCAWSARGETQYFGPGTRLLVL.

The rearrangement joins TRBV4-2 to TRBJ1-1; no reliable D call. The germline V and J ends were trimmed by 0 bases and 5 bases, with 7 bases remaining between them. Germline V gives CDR1 LGHNA, CDR2 YNFKEQ. This CDR3 spans 13 amino acids. The CDR3 reads CASSQDWQTEAFF. CDR3 nucleotide sequence: TGTGCCAGCAGCCAAGATTGGCAGACTGAAGCTTTCTTT.

The chain employs TRBV7-9 and TRBJ2-2, with D possibly called TRBD1 or TRBD2 (6 bases each). The CDR3 is made up of 16 amino acids. Germline CDR1 is SEHNR and CDR2 is FQNEAQ (reference sequence). Trimming cost V 3 bases and J 6 bases, with 17 bases left between them. The CDR3 DNA reads as TGTGCCAGCAGCTTCTATGGGGGGCCCCGCCCCGGGGAGCTGTTTTTT. It codes for CASSFYGGPRPGELFF.

J is TRBJ2-7 and V is TRBV5-6, with TRBD1 identical over 8 bases. Germline CDR1 SGHDT, CDR2 YYEEEE. There are 15 residues in the CDR3. The V and J ends lost 3 bases and 6 bases, in that order; junction bases with no gene match: 11. CDR3 protein: CASSSKRTGLREQYF. The CDR3, as DNA: TGTGCCAGCAGCTCAAAAAGGACAGGGCTTCGCGAGCAGTACTTC.